The 30 T cell receptor beta chains below all came from one sample that was sequenced in a study of T cell repertoires in cytomegalovirus infection. TCRdb called the reads again in MiXCR, with one record for every CDR3 protein. The sample gives around 530,000 distinct CDR3 sequences, more than 20% of which show up once; over 10% is in the top ten. Sequenced sample: PBMCs. The source of these receptors is a human donor in good health (CMV status not recorded). Some clones in this sample may be carry-over from other donors' samples.

The V gene is TRBV19, the J gene TRBJ2-1; TRBD2 agrees at 8 bases. There are 13 residues in the CDR3. Germline V gene lookup returns CDR1 LNHDA and CDR2 SQIVND (reference sequence). V shed 5 bases and J 8 bases; nucleotides not matched to a gene: 5. In nucleotides, the CDR3 is TGTGCCAGTAGTTGGACTAGCAGCGATGAGCAGTTCTTC. As protein: CASSWTSSDEQFF.

This clonotype appeared a few times. The chain has TRBV7-8 and TRBJ2-7; 7 bases map to TRBD2. This CDR3 is built from 14 residues. The V gene's germline CDR1 is SGHVS and CDR2 FQNEAQ. V lost 4 bases, J lost 11 bases, and 14 bases stayed unmatched. CDR3 sequence reads: CASSSMGGSSLKYF. The CDR3 nucleotides read TGTGCCAGCAGCTCGATGGGCGGGAGTTCCCTTAAGTACTTC.

This clonotype has just one count. The chain links TRBV20-1 to TRBJ1-4; D may be TRBD1 (6 bases). The CDR3 sequence is 13 residues long. Trimming stripped 5 bases from V and 3 bases from J, with 10 bases between. Germline V gene lookup returns CDR1 DFQATT and CDR2 SNEGSKA (reference sequence). The CDR3 sequence is CSAPDRANEKLFF. In nucleotides, the CDR3 is TGCAGTGCTCCGGACAGAGCTAATGAAAAACTGTTTTTT.

V and J are TRBV5-4 and TRBJ2-1; 10 positions agree with TRBD2. Per the germline V gene, CDR1 is SGHNT and CDR2 is YYREEE (reference sequence). The CDR3 extends over 15 amino acids. The trim removed 4 bases at V and 6 bases at J, leaving 7 bases unmatched. CDR3 sequence: CASSTGTSDFNEQFF. CDR3 in DNA: TGTGCCAGCAGCACCGGGACTAGCGATTTCAATGAGCAGTTCTTC.

V gene TRBV14 combines with J gene TRBJ2-5; D perhaps matches TRBD2 (5 bases). Deletions cut 0 bases from V and 5 bases from J, with 19 bases between. Germline CDR1 reads SGHDN; CDR2 reads FVKESK. There are 17 residues in the CDR3. CDR3 DNA sequence: TGTGCCAGCAGCCAAGACGGGATAAGACTCCAGTTTGAGACCCAGTACTTC. It is translated as CASSQDGIRLQFETQYF.

This clonotype was seen a handful of times. The V and J genes are TRBV11-2 and TRBJ1-2; unclear D gene. The CDR3 consists of 13 residues. CDR1 and CDR2 from the germline V gene are SGHAT and FQNNGV. The V end lost 4 bases, the J end lost 5 bases, and 11 bases lay between the germline ends. CDR3 loop: CASSSNSLYGYTF. The CDR3 region has the DNA TGTGCCAGCAGCTCTAACAGCCTATATGGCTACACCTTC. The whole variable domain, remainder taken from reference TRBV11-2 and TRBJ1-2, is EAGVAQSPRYKIIEKRQSVAFWCNPISGHATLYWYQQILGQGPKLLIQFQNNGVVDDSQLPKDRFSAERLKGVDSTLKIQPAKLEDSAVYLCASSSNSLYGYTFGSGTRLTVV.

This rearrangement joins TRBV4-1 to TRBJ2-1; 7 bases align to TRBD2. Germline assignment: CDR1 MGHRA and CDR2 YSYEKL. The CDR3 is 14 residues long. V trimming: 2 bases; J trimming: 5 bases; junction bases outside the gene matches: 3. CDR3 region: CASSQRDYDNEQFF. The CDR3 region has the DNA TGCGCCAGCAGCCAAAGGGACTACGACAATGAGCAGTTCTTC.

This clonotype was counted a few times. The gene calls are TRBV5-4 and TRBJ2-5; 8 bases align to TRBD1. The CDR3 runs 16 residues. Looked up from germline, CDR1 is SGHNT and CDR2 is YYREEE (reference sequence). Unmatched junction bases numbered 5, after V lost 0 bases and J lost 1 base. The CDR3 DNA sequence: TGTGCCAGCAGCTTGGCCTCAGGGGGCCCCCAAGAGACCCAGTACTTC. Its translation: CASSLASGGPQETQYF.

This clonotype was seen repeatedly, ten times or more. V is TRBV6-2 or TRBV6-3 and J is TRBJ2-7, with 8 positions matching TRBD2. This CDR3 is built from 14 residues. V gave up 8 bases and J gave up 2 bases; unmatched junction bases: 8. Germline lookup yields CDR1 MNHEY and CDR2 SVGEGT. The CDR3 spells CASCTSGGTYEQYF. CDR3 DNA sequence: TGTGCCAGCTGTACTAGCGGAGGAACCTACGAGCAGTACTTC.

This chain joins TRBV12-3 or TRBV12-4 and TRBJ2-1; D unclear. The germline V and J ends were trimmed by 6 bases and 4 bases, with 19 bases remaining between them. This CDR3 has 16 residues. The CDR3 is CASSDIWRQRYNEQFF. In DNA, the CDR3 is TGTGCCAGCAGCGACATCTGGCGGCAGAGGTACAATGAGCAGTTCTTC.

This rearrangement joins TRBV7-2 to TRBJ1-2; D is unclear. V was shortened by 6 bases and J by 4 bases, with 9 bases between the two germline ends. CDR3 length: 12 residues. CDR1 SGHTA and CDR2 FQGNSA come from the germline V gene. This CDR3 reads CASSYVTYGYTF. The CDR3 nucleotides read TGTGCCAGCAGTTATGTTACCTATGGCTACACCTTC.

The chain uses TRBV28 and TRBJ1-2; TRBD1 aligns across 7 bases. CDR3 size: 17 residues. The germline V gene has CDR1 MDHEN and CDR2 SYDVKM. The junction had 13 bases not matched to a gene; V was cut back by 6 bases and J by 0 bases. The CDR3 protein is CASRPLRGNEANYGYTF. CDR3 coding DNA: TGTGCCAGCAGGCCTCTCAGGGGGAACGAAGCTAACTATGGCTACACCTTC.

The chain employs TRBV20-1 and TRBJ2-5; perhaps D is TRBD1 or TRBD2 (6 bases each). The length of the CDR3 is 14 residues. The germline V gene encodes CDR1 DFQATT and CDR2 SNEGSKA (reference sequence). V dropped 3 bases and J dropped 7 bases, with 18 bases sitting between them. CDR3 coding DNA: TGCAGTGCTAGGAGGGAAGGGGGGCCGGGGACCCAGTACTTC. Translation: CSARREGGPGTQYF.

This clonotype was picked up many times. CDR3 loop: CASSLALALADTQYF. The DNA of the CDR3 is TGTGCCAGCAGCTTAGCCCTAGCTTTGGCAGATACGCAGTATTTT. The genes are TRBV7-2 and TRBJ2-3; weak D call: TRBD2 (5 bases). The CDR3 is 15 amino acids. V was pared by 0 bases and J by 4 bases, with 11 bases between. CDR1 is SGHTA and CDR2 is FQGNSA in the germline V gene.

This clonotype was detected a few times. The chain is built from TRBV6-2 or TRBV6-3 and TRBJ1-2; no clear D. V lost 11 bases and J lost 6, with 7 bases in between. The CDR3 length is 9 residues. Germline V gives CDR1 MNHEY, CDR2 SVGEGT. CDR3 in DNA: TGTGCCGCCGGGGATGGCTACACCTTC. It is translated as CAAGDGYTF.

This clonotype turned up a few times. The chain uses TRBV10-3 and TRBJ2-7; TRBD2 matches 10 bases. Germline CDR1 is ENHRY and CDR2 is SYGVKD. The CDR3 sequence is 15 residues long. J gave up 3 bases and V 6 bases, and 8 bases lay outside the gene matches. The CDR3 spells CAISTGTSEYYEQYF. For the CDR3, the DNA is TGTGCCATCAGCACCGGGACTAGCGAATACTACGAGCAGTACTTC.

This clonotype has ten or more counts. The chain employs TRBV7-2 and TRBJ2-7; maybe TRBD1 (6 bases). Germline V gene sequence: CDR1 SGHTA, CDR2 FQGNSA. CDR3 size: 15 residues. V gave up 2 bases and J gave up 3 bases, with 14 bases separating them. CDR3 in amino acids: CASSLQQGSRYEQYF. The CDR3 bases are TGTGCCAGCAGCTTACAACAGGGTTCTCGCTACGAGCAGTACTTC.

Only a few counts were recorded for this clonotype. The chain joins TRBV6-5 to TRBJ1-5; TRBD1 might be the D (6 bases). From germline, CDR1 is MNHEY and CDR2 SVGAGI. V shed 0 bases and J shed 4 bases, with 16 bases lying between them. The CDR3 extends over 17 amino acids. The CDR3 reads CASSYSGQLGLNQPQHF. DNA for the CDR3: TGTGCCAGCAGTTACTCCGGACAGTTAGGGCTGAATCAGCCCCAGCATTTT.

The rearrangement joins TRBV7-6 to TRBJ2-1; TRBD2 agrees at 14 bases. The germline gives CDR1 SGHVS, CDR2 FNYEAQ. The CDR3 is 15 residues long. CDR3 sequence reads: CACSIGLAGGNEQFF. The CDR3 bases are TGTGCTTGCAGCATCGGACTAGCGGGAGGCAATGAGCAGTTCTTC.

The chain recombines TRBV7-6 with TRBJ2-1, with TRBD1 as a possible D gene (6 bases). The germline V gene has CDR1 SGHVS and CDR2 FNYEAQ. Trimming stripped 2 bases from V and 4 bases from J, with 15 bases between. The CDR3 contains 16 residues. The CDR3 nucleotides are TGTGCCAGCAGCTTACGGCCGACAGGTGGTTACAATGAGCAGTTCTTC. Its protein product is CASSLRPTGGYNEQFF. The variable domain in full, completed from reference TRBV7-6 and TRBJ2-1, reads GAGVSQSPRYKVTKRGQDVALRCDPISGHVSLYWYRQALGQGPEFLTYFNYEAQQDKSGLPNDRFSAERPEGSISTLTIQRTEQRDSAMYRCASSLRPTGGYNEQFFGPGTRLTVL.

This clonotype was seen at least ten times. The chain is built from TRBV7-2 and TRBJ1-1, with 8 bases aligning to TRBD1. J was trimmed by 4 bases and V by 1 base; bases with no gene match: 5. Germline assignment: CDR1 SGHTA and CDR2 FQGNSA. The CDR3 length is 15 residues. The CDR3 bases are TGTGCCAGCAGCTTAGTCCAGGGGGCAGGCACTGAAGCTTTCTTT. Residues: CASSLVQGAGTEAFF.

This clonotype was observed many times. The chain's CDR3 is CASSLAAGANEQYF. DNA for the CDR3: TGTGCCAGCAGCTTAGCGGCGGGGGCCAACGAGCAGTACTTC. The rearrangement uses TRBV7-2 and TRBJ2-7, with D perhaps matching TRBD2 (7 bases). Germline lookup yields CDR1 SGHTA and CDR2 FQGNSA. This CDR3 has 14 amino acids. The germline V and J ends were trimmed by 0 bases and 5 bases, with 11 bases remaining between them.

The CDR3: CASSLMGESSYNEQFF. CDR3 nucleotide sequence: TGTGCCAGCAGCTTGATGGGGGAGAGCTCCTACAATGAGCAGTTCTTC. V is TRBV7-6 and J is TRBJ2-1; perhaps D is TRBD1 or TRBD2 (5 bases each). This CDR3 comprises 16 residues. The V gene lost 3 bases and the J gene lost 0 bases, with 12 bases spanning the gap. Germline CDR1 is SGHVS and CDR2 is FNYEAQ.

The gene calls are TRBV4-3 and TRBJ2-7, with a weak D call TRBD2 (6 bases). The V gene lost 0 bases and the J gene lost 0 bases, with 15 bases spanning the gap. The CDR3 has 17 residues. The germline CDR1 and CDR2 sequences are LGHNA and YSLEER. In DNA, the CDR3 is TGCGCCAGCAGCCAAGACCGGGAGCGGTGGAGCTCCTACGAGCAGTACGTC. Protein product: CASSQDRERWSSYEQYV.

Only a few counts were recorded for this clonotype. CDR3 nucleotides: TGTGCCAGCTTCGCGGGACAGGATAACGGCTACACCTTC. This encodes CASFAGQDNGYTF. The gene calls are TRBV19 and TRBJ1-2; 8 bases line up with TRBD1. CDR3 length equals 13 residues. With V trimmed by 9 bases and J by 8 bases, 11 bases remained unmatched. Per germline, CDR1 LNHDA and CDR2 SQIVND (reference sequence).

The rearrangement links TRBV7-9 to TRBJ1-2; 9 bases fit TRBD1. The V segment lost 6 bases and the J segment 2 bases; nucleotides outside the gene matches: 19. Germline CDR1 and CDR2: SEHNR and FQNEAQ (reference sequence). CDR3 length equals 19 residues. Written as DNA, the CDR3 is TGTGCCAGCAGGTCCGGGACAGGGCGCAAACTGGGAGTAAACTATGGCTACACCTTC. This translates into CASRSGTGRKLGVNYGYTF.

This clonotype was counted many times. The chain recombines TRBV7-2 with TRBJ1-4; TRBD1 might be the D (5 bases). The CDR3 sequence is 14 residues long. The V end was cut by 6 bases, the J end by 7 bases, with 15 bases between. The germline V gene encodes CDR1 SGHTA and CDR2 FQGNSA. The CDR3 DNA is TGTGCCAGCAGTCAAGGACAAGAACGTGAAAAACTGTTTTTT. Amino acids: CASSQGQEREKLFF.

This clonotype showed up just a few times. The gene calls are TRBV2 and TRBJ2-1, with 7 bases lining up with TRBD1. Trimming cost V 5 bases and J 3 bases; bases outside gene matches: 4. The germline gives CDR1 SNHLY, CDR2 FYNNEI. The CDR3 is made up of 14 amino acids. The CDR3 reads CASSWDSYYNEQFF. The CDR3 region has the DNA TGTGCCAGCAGTTGGGACAGTTACTACAATGAGCAGTTCTTC.

This clonotype was counted many times. The chain recombines TRBV7-2 with TRBJ1-2; TRBD1 aligns across 7 bases. The germline V gene encodes CDR1 SGHTA and CDR2 FQGNSA. The CDR3 is 16 amino acids. Trimming removed 6 bases from V and 3 bases from J; junction bases left unmatched: 13. The CDR3 region is CASSSVTQGPYYGYTF. CDR3 bases: TGTGCCAGCAGTTCAGTAACACAGGGGCCCTACTATGGCTACACCTTC.

This clonotype has only a few counts. The chain uses TRBV4-3 and TRBJ2-1, with D tentatively TRBD1 (5 bases). CDR3 size: 15 residues. Trimming took off 5 bases at V and 5 bases at J, with 16 bases between the two ends. Germline V CDR1 and CDR2: LGHNA, YSLEER. The CDR3 loop is CASSFRAIPDNEQFF. CDR3 sequence (DNA): TGCGCCAGCAGCTTCAGGGCGATTCCTGACAATGAGCAGTTCTTC.